One and the same sample provided the 19 T cell receptor beta chains below, sequenced in a study of T cell repertoires in cytomegalovirus infection. MiXCR, run by TCRdb on the reads, gives a single entry per CDR3 protein. This table has fewer than 1,000,000 distinct CDR3 sequences, approximately 30% appearing once. These receptors' antigens are unknown. Here the sequenced sample was cultured CD8+ T cells from PBMCs, taken from culture after CMV antigen stimulation. These TCRs come from a human donor in good health (CMV status not recorded). Some clones in this sample may be carry-over from other donors' samples.

The chain has TRBV4-1 and TRBJ2-2; D gene uncertain. From germline, CDR1 is MGHRA and CDR2 YSYEKL. V was trimmed by 4 bases and J by 3 bases, leaving 9 bases between them. CDR3 length: 14 amino acids. The CDR3 DNA follows: TGCGCCAGCAGCCTGTACTTAGACACCGGGGAGCTGTTTTTT. Protein product: CASSLYLDTGELFF.

The chain combines TRBV27 with TRBJ2-7; the match to TRBD2 covers 11 bases. V shed 6 bases, J shed 3 bases, and the junction held 7 bases outside the gene matches. From germline, CDR1 is MNHEY and CDR2 SMNVEV (reference sequence). The CDR3 is 15 residues long. This CDR3 is CASRPGTSGSYEQYF. The CDR3 DNA follows: TGTGCCAGCAGACCCGGGACTAGCGGAAGCTACGAGCAGTACTTC.

This clonotype has just a few counts. The CDR3 region is CASSEALSAPYEQYF. The CDR3 DNA follows: TGTGCCAGCAGTGAAGCGCTATCGGCACCCTACGAGCAGTACTTC. The rearrangement links TRBV6-1 to TRBJ2-7; D is uncertain. V was clipped by 0 bases and J by 2 bases, with 11 bases between them. Germline V gives CDR1 MNHNS, CDR2 SASEGT. The CDR3 sequence is 15 residues long.

The chain uses TRBV12-3 or TRBV12-4 and TRBJ1-1; tentatively, D is TRBD1 (6 bases). V lost 3 bases and J lost 0, with 17 bases in between. The CDR3 has 17 residues. The CDR3 spells CASSFDAGALVNTEAFF. The CDR3 nucleotides read TGTGCCAGCAGTTTCGACGCAGGGGCGCTTGTGAACACTGAAGCTTTCTTT.

This clonotype was seen a handful of times. This chain uses TRBV6-1 with TRBJ2-2; TRBD2 might be the D (5 bases). This CDR3 is built from 16 residues. Per the germline V gene, CDR1 is MNHNS and CDR2 is SASEGT. The V gene lost 10 bases and the J gene lost 2 bases, with 20 bases spanning the gap. The CDR3 loop reads CANRQPRAENTGELFF. The CDR3 region has the DNA TGTGCCAACCGCCAGCCTCGAGCGGAAAACACCGGGGAGCTGTTTTTT.

This clonotype was seen only a few times. The chain uses TRBV11-1 and TRBJ2-3, with 8 bases lining up with TRBD2. Per the germline V gene, CDR1 is SGHAT and CDR2 is FQDESV (reference sequence). CDR3 size: 15 residues. J lost 0 bases, V lost 6 bases, and 5 bases had no gene match. CDR3 DNA sequence: TGTGCCAGCAGGGGCAGCGGGGGTAGCACAGATACGCAGTATTTT. Its protein product is CASRGSGGSTDTQYF. The full variable domain, with the rest looked up from reference TRBV11-1 and TRBJ2-3, is EAEVAQSPRYKITEKSQAVAFWCDPISGHATLYWYRQILGQGPELLVQFQDESVVDDSQLPKDRFSAERLKGVDSTLKIQPAELGDSAMYLCASRGSGGSTDTQYFGPGTRLTVL.

V gene TRBV6-8 combines with J gene TRBJ2-1, with D perhaps TRBD2 (5 bases). The V and J ends lost 0 bases and 6 bases respectively, with 12 bases between them. The germline CDR1 and CDR2 sequences are MNHGY and SAAAGT. This CDR3 is 15 amino acids long. CDR3 sequence (DNA): TGTGCCAGCAGTTACTCGATTTCGGGGAGCAATGAGCAGTTCTTC. It specifies CASSYSISGSNEQFF.

This chain links TRBV3-1 with TRBJ2-6; tentative D call: TRBD1 (6 bases). The ends were cut back, 0 bases at V and 0 bases at J, with 9 bases in the middle. Germline CDR1 is LGHDT and CDR2 is YNNKEL (reference sequence). The CDR3 runs 17 residues. The CDR3 loop reads CASSQDPDSSGANVLTF. The CDR3 DNA sequence: TGTGCCAGCAGCCAAGATCCGGACAGCTCTGGGGCCAACGTCCTGACTTTC. The full variable domain, completed using reference TRBV3-1 and TRBJ2-6, is DTAVSQTPKYLVTQMGNDKSIKCEQNLGHDTMYWYKQDSKKFLKIMFSYNNKELIINETVPNRFSPKSPDKAHLNLHINSLELGDSAVYFCASSQDPDSSGANVLTFGAGSRLTVL.

Regarding this clonotype: One junction end disagrees with the germline gene, perhaps due to a read error. The chain is built from TRBV6-5 and TRBJ2-7, with unresolved D. Per the germline V gene, CDR1 is MNHEY and CDR2 is SVGAGI. This CDR3 spans 14 amino acids. CDR3 loop: CASSSFDGSHEQYF. Here the CDR3 DNA reads TGTGCCAGCAGTTCCTTCGACGGCTCCCACGAGCAGTACTTC.

This clonotype appeared many times. The J gene is TRBJ2-6, the V gene TRBV6-1, with D perhaps matching TRBD1 or TRBD2 (5 bases each). The ends were cut back, 5 bases at V and 0 bases at J, with 17 bases in the middle. Looked up from germline, CDR1 is MNHNS and CDR2 is SASEGT. This CDR3 region has 18 residues. CDR3 loop: CASSRSGTGFSGANVLTF. CDR3 DNA: TGTGCCAGCAGTCGCTCGGGGACGGGCTTCTCTGGGGCCAACGTCCTGACTTTC.

The chain is built from TRBV7-6 and TRBJ2-7; D is tentatively TRBD1 or TRBD2 (5 bases each). The germline V and J ends were trimmed by 3 bases and 6 bases, with 12 bases remaining between them. This CDR3 is built from 13 residues. Germline-derived CDR1 and CDR2 are SGHVS and FNYEAQ. As DNA, the CDR3 is TGTGCCAGCAGCTTGGGGGTTGCATTCGAGCAGTACTTC. This sequence encodes CASSLGVAFEQYF.

This clonotype was picked up a small number of times. This sequence joins TRBV4-3 and TRBJ2-3; D may be TRBD2 (5 bases). V lost 4 bases, J lost 6 bases, and 17 bases lay in between. The CDR3 runs to 15 residues. The germline V gene encodes CDR1 LGHNA and CDR2 YSLEER. The CDR3 here is CASSLSHRTQDTQYF. CDR3 nucleotides: TGCGCCAGCAGCCTAAGCCATCGGACTCAGGATACGCAGTATTTT.

CDR3 region: CSVAGGGALSGELFF. CDR3 sequence (DNA): TGCAGCGTCGCAGGAGGGGGCGCGTTGTCCGGGGAGCTGTTTTTT. The J gene is TRBJ2-2, the V gene TRBV29-1; the D gene is possibly TRBD1 (7 bases). CDR3 length: 15 amino acids. Germline CDR1 reads SQVTM; CDR2 reads ANQGSEA. V lost 6 bases to trimming and J lost 6 bases, with 20 bases between them.

The J gene is TRBJ1-5, the V gene TRBV9; D perhaps matches TRBD1 (5 bases). V was trimmed by 3 bases and J by 5 bases, leaving 15 bases between them. The CDR3 covers 15 residues. The germline CDR1 and CDR2 sequences are SGDLS and YYNGEE. The CDR3 here is CASSGGGGQHQPQHF. The CDR3 nucleotides are TGTGCCAGCAGCGGGGGGGGAGGGCAGCATCAGCCCCAGCATTTT.

This clonotype was seen only a few times. The CDR3, as DNA: TGCGCCAGCAGCCAAGGCAAGGGGGTAGGAGAGACCCAGTACTTC. The encoded protein is CASSQGKGVGETQYF. The V and J genes are TRBV4-3 and TRBJ2-5; possibly TRBD1 for D (6 bases). CDR3 length: 15 amino acids. CDR1 and CDR2 from the germline V gene are LGHNA and YSLEER. V lost 1 base and J 4 bases, leaving 13 bases between the germline ends.

The chain uses TRBV6-2 or TRBV6-3 and TRBJ1-1; D not certain. This CDR3 region has 15 residues. Germline values: CDR1 MNHEY, CDR2 SVGEGT. V gave up 4 bases and J gave up 3 bases, with 15 bases separating them. The CDR3: CASSSIWAVDTEAFF. The CDR3 coding sequence is TGTGCCAGCAGTTCTATTTGGGCTGTTGACACTGAAGCTTTCTTT.

This clonotype was observed many times. The chain employs TRBV7-2 and TRBJ2-3; TRBD2 agrees at 7 bases. Germline V CDR1 and CDR2: SGHTA, FQGNSA. The CDR3 sequence is 15 residues long. J was trimmed by 2 bases and V by 5 bases; bases with no gene match: 7. The CDR3 here is CASSPLGGDTDTQYF. The CDR3 DNA sequence: TGTGCCAGCAGCCCCCTGGGGGGGGACACAGATACGCAGTATTTT.

This clonotype was seen a single time. This chain joins TRBV5-6 and TRBJ1-4; D is uncertain. The V gene's germline CDR1 is SGHDT and CDR2 YYEEEE. Trimming cost V 4 bases and J 6 bases, with 13 bases left between them. This CDR3 spans 14 amino acids. The CDR3: CASSPGPGDEKLFF. CDR3 nucleotide sequence: TGTGCCAGCAGCCCGGGCCCGGGCGATGAAAAACTGTTTTTT.

The CDR3 DNA follows: TGTGCCAGCTATGACAGGGAATTTCTTGGCTACACCTTC. Encoded protein: CASYDREFLGYTF. The rearrangement links TRBV9 to TRBJ1-2; 7 positions agree with TRBD1. The CDR3 is 13 residues long. The V gene's germline CDR1 is SGDLS and CDR2 YYNGEE. The V gene end was trimmed by 7 bases and the J gene end by 7 bases; junction bases not matched to a gene: 10.